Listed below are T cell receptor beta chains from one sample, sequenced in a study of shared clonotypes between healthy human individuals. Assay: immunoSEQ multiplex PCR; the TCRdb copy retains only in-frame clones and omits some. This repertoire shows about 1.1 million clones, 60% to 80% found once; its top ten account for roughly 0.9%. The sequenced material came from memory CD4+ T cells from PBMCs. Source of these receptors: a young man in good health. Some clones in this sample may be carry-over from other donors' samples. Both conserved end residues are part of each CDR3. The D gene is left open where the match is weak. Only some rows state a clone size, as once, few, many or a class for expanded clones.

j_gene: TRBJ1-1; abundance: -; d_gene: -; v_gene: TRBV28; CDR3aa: CASSPGGYTEAFF; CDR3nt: TGTGCCAGCAGCCCCGGGGGGTACACTGAAGCTTTCTTT
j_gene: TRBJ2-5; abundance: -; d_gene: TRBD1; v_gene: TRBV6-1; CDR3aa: CASRGWTGEETQYF; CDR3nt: TGTGCCAGCAGAGGCTGGACAGGGGAAGAGACCCAGTACTTC
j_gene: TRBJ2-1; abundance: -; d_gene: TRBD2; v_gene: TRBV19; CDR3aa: CASNPRSGSLDEQFF; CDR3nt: TGTGCCAGTAACCCCCGGAGCGGGAGTTTGGATGAGCAGTTCTTC
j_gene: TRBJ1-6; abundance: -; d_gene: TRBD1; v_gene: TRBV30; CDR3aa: CAWGDRENSPLHF; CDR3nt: TGTGCCTGGGGGGACAGGGAGAATTCACCCCTCCACTTT
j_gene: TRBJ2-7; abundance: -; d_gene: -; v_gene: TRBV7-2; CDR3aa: CASSPGGGISYEQYF; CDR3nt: TGTGCCAGCAGCCCGGGGGGCGGAATATCCTACGAGCAGTACTTC
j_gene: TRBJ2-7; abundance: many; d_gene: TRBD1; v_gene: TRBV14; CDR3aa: CASSRETGGGYEQYF; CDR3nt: TGTGCCAGCAGCCGAGAGACAGGGGGCGGCTACGAGCAGTACTTC
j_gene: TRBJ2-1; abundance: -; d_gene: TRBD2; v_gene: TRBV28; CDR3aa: CASSPAPGTSLLNEQFF; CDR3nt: TGTGCCAGCAGTCCGGCCCCCGGGACTAGCCTCCTCAATGAGCAGTTCTTC
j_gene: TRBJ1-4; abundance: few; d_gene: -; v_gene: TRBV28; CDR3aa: CASSSTRRVRGEKLFF; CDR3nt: TGTGCCAGCAGCTCTACCCGCAGGGTGAGGGGTGAAAAACTGTTTTTT
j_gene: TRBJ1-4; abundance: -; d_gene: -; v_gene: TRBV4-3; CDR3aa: CASSQGRATGDEKLFF; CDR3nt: TGCGCCAGCAGCCAAGGAAGGGCCACTGGGGATGAAAAACTGTTTTTT
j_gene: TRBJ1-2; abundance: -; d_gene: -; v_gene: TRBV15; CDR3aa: CATSRGRDGYTF; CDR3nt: TGTGCCACCAGCAGGGGTCGGGATGGCTACACCTTC
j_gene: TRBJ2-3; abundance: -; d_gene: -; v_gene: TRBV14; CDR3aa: CASSPGARGTDTQYF; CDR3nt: TGTGCCAGCAGCCCTGGGGCACGAGGCACAGATACGCAGTATTTT
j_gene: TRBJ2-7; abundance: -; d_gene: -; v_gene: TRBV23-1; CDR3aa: CASSQDEQYF; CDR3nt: TGCGCCAGCAGTCAAGACGAGCAGTACTTC
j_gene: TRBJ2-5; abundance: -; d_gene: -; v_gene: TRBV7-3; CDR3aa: CASSPREQETQYF; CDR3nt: TGTGCCAGCAGCCCCCGGGAACAAGAGACCCAGTACTTC
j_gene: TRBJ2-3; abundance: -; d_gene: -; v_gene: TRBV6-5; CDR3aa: CASSYRVGGTQYF; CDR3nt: TGTGCCAGCAGTTACCGGGTAGGAGGTACGCAGTATTTT
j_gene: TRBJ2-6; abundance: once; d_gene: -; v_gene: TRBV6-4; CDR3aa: CASSDTGANVLTF; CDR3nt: TGTGCCAGCAGTGATACGGGGGCCAACGTCCTGACTTTC
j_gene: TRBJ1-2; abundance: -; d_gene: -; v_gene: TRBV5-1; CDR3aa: CASSLAGALRGYTF; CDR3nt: TGCGCCAGCAGCTTGGCCGGAGCCCTTAGGGGCTACACCTTC
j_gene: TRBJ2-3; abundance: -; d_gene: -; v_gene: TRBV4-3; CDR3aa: CASSQGYSSSTDTQYF; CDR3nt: TGCGCCAGCAGCCAAGGGTACAGTAGCAGCACAGATACGCAGTATTTT
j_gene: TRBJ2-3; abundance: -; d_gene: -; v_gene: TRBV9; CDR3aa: CASSVGSVSGDTQYF; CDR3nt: TGTGCCAGCAGCGTAGGTTCAGTATCGGGAGATACGCAGTATTTT
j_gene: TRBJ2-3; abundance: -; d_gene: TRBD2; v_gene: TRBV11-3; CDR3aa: CASSHGLAGGSPSTDTQYF; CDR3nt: TGTGCCAGCAGCCATGGACTAGCGGGAGGGAGCCCTAGCACAGATACGCAGTATTTT
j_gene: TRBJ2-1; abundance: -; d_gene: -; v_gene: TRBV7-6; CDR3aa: CASSLAWPSNSYNEQFF; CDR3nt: TGTGCCAGCAGCTTAGCTTGGCCCAGTAACTCCTACAATGAGCAGTTCTTC
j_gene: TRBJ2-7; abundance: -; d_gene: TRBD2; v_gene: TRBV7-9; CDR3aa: CASSLGTSGSNEQYF; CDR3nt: TGTGCCAGCAGCTTAGGGACTAGCGGGAGTAACGAGCAGTACTTC
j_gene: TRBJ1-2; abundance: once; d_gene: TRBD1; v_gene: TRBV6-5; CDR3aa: CASRRDRENYGYTF; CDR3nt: TGTGCCAGCAGAAGGGACAGGGAGAACTATGGCTACACCTTC
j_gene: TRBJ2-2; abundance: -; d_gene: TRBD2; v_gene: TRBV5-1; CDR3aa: CASSLGGSSTGELFF; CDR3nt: TGCGCCAGCAGCTTAGGCGGGAGTAGCACCGGGGAGCTGTTTTTT
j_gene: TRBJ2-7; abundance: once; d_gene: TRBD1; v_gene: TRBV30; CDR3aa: CAWSDRVTSEQYF; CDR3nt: TGTGCCTGGAGCGACAGGGTTACGAGCGAGCAGTACTTC
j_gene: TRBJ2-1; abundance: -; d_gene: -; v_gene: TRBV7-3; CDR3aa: CASSLMNSLTEQFF; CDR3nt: TGTGCCAGCAGCTTAATGAATTCTCTGACCGAGCAGTTCTTC
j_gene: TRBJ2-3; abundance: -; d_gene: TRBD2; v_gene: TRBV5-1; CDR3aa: CASSTGTSGGSTDTQYF; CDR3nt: TGCGCCAGCAGCACAGGGACTAGCGGGGGAAGCACAGATACGCAGTATTTT
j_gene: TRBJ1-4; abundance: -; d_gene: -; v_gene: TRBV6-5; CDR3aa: CASGRTVANEKLFF; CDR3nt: TGTGCCAGCGGGCGGACAGTGGCTAATGAAAAACTGTTTTTT
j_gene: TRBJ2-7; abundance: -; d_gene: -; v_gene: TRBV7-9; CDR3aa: CASSLEQGPGLWEQYF; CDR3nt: TGTGCCAGCAGCTTAGAACAGGGACCCGGGTTGTGGGAGCAGTACTTC
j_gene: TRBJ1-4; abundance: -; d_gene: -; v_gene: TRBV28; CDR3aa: CASSLGGGRNEKLFF; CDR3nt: TGTGCCAGCAGTTTGGGGGGCGGGAGGAATGAAAAACTGTTTTTT
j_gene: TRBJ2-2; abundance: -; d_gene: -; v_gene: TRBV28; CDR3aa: CASSLLSLRDDNTGELFF; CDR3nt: TGTGCCAGCAGTTTATTATCGCTTCGGGACGATAACACCGGGGAGCTGTTTTTT
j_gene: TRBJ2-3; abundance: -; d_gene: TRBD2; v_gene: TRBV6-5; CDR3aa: CASSYSGGADTQYF; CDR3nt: TGTGCCAGCAGTTACTCGGGAGGGGCAGATACGCAGTATTTT
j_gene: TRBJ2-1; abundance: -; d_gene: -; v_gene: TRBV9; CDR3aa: CASTPRDSPGQFF; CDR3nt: TGTGCCAGCACCCCTCGGGACTCCCCGGGGCAGTTCTTC
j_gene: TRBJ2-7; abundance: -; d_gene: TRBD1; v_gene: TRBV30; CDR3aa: CAWDPGQAYEQYF; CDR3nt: TGTGCCTGGGATCCGGGACAGGCTTACGAGCAGTACTTC
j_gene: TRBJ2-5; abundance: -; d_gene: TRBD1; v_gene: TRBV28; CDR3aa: CASNHLRGRKLQETQYF; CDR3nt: TGTGCCAGCAACCACCTCAGGGGGCGGAAACTACAAGAGACCCAGTACTTC
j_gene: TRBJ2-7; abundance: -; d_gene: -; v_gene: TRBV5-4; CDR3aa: CASSFTGSNEQYF; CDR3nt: TGTGCCAGCAGCTTCACAGGGAGCAACGAGCAGTACTTC
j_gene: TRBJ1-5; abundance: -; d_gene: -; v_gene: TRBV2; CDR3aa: CASSEAVSRPQHF; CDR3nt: TGTGCCAGCAGTGAGGCAGTATCCCGGCCCCAGCATTTT